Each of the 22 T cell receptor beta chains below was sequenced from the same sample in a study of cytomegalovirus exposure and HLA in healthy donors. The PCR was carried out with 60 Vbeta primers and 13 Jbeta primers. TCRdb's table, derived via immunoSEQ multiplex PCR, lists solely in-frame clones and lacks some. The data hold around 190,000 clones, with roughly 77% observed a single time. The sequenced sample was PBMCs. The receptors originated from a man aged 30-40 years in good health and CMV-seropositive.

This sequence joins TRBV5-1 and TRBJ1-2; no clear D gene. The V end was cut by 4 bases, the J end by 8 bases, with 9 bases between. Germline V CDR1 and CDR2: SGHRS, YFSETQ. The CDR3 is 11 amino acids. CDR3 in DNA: TGCGCCAGCAGCGTTGGAGAGGGCTACACCTTC. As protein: CASSVGEGYTF.

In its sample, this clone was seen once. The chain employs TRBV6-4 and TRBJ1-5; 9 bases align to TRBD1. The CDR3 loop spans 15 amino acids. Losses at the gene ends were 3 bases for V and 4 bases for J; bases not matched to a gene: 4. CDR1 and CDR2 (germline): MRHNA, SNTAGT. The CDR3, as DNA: TGTGCCAGCAGTGAACAGGGGGCAGGTAATCAGCCCCAGCATTTT. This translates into CASSEQGAGNQPQHF.

CDR3 amino acids: CASSLRLAGTKNIQYF. In DNA, the CDR3 is TGCGCCAGCAGCCTCAGACTAGCGGGGACCAAAAACATTCAGTACTTC. The chain links TRBV4-3 to TRBJ2-4; 11 nucleotides line up with TRBD2. The germline V gene encodes CDR1 LGHNA and CDR2 YSLEER. The CDR3 consists of 16 residues. With 4 bases clipped from V and 2 bases from J, the junction kept 4 bases outside the gene matches.

The CDR3 coding sequence is TGTGCCACCAACAGGGGCCCTGGAAACACCATATATTTT. Translation: CATNRGPGNTIYF. The chain recombines TRBV15 with TRBJ1-3; 7 positions agree with TRBD1. This CDR3 has 13 amino acids. The junction had 2 bases not matched to a gene; V was cut back by 7 bases and J by 2 bases. CDR1 and CDR2 from the germline V gene are LNHNV and YYDKDF (reference sequence). Full variable domain (missing parts from reference TRBV15 and TRBJ1-3): DAMVIQNPRYQVTQFGKPVTLSCSQTLNHNVMYWYQQKSSQAPKLLFHYYDKDFNNEADTPDNFQSRRPNTSFCFLDIRSPGLGDTAMYLCATNRGPGNTIYFGEGSWLTVV.

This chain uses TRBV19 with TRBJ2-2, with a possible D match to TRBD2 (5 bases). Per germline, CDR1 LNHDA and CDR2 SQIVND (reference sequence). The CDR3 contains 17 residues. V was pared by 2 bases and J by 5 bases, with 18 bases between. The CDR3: CASSISRGGPSTGELFF. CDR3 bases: TGTGCCAGTAGTATATCTCGCGGAGGCCCTAGTACCGGGGAGCTGTTTTTT.

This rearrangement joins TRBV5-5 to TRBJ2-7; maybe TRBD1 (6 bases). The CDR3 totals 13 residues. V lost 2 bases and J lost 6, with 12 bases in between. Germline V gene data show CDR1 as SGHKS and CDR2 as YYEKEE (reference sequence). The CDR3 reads CASSFPNRAEQYF. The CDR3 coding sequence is TGTGCCAGCAGCTTCCCCAACAGGGCCGAGCAGTACTTC.

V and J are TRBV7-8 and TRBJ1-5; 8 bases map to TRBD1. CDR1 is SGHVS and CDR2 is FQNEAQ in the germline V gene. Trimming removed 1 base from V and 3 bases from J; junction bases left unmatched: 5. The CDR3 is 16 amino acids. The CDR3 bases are TGTGCCAGCAGCTTAGGGACAGGGTTGGCCAATCAGCCCCAGCATTTT. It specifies CASSLGTGLANQPQHF.

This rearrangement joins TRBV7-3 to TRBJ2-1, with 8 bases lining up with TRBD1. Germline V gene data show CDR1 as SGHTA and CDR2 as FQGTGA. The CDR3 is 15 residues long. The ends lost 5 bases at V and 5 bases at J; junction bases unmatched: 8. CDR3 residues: CASSPPGGKNNEQFF. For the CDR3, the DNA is TGTGCCAGCAGCCCGCCAGGGGGCAAGAACAATGAGCAGTTCTTC.

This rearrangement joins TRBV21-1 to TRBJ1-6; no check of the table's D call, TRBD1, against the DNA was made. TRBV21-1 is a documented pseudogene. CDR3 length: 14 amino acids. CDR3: CASRDRGNNSPLHF. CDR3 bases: TGTGCCAGCCGGGACAGGGGCAATAATTCACCCCTCCACTTT.

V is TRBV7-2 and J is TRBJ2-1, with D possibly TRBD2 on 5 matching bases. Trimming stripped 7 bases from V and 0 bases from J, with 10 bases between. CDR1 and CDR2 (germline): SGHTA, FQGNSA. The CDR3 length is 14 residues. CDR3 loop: CASTHRGSYNEQFF. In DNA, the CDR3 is TGTGCCAGCACGCACCGGGGCTCCTACAATGAGCAGTTCTTC.

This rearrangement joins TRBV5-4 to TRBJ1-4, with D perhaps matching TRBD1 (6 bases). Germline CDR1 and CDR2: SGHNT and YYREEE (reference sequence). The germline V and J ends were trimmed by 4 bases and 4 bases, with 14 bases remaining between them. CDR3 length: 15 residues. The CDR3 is CASSRRGGHNEKLFF. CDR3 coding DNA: TGTGCCAGCAGCAGGAGGGGGGGGCATAATGAAAAACTGTTTTTT.

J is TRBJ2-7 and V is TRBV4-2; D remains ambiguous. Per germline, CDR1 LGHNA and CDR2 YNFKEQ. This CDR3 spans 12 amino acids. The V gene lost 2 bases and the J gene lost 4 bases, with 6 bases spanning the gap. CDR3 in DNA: TGTGCCAGCAGCCAAAACCGGTACGAGCAGTACTTC. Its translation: CASSQNRYEQYF.

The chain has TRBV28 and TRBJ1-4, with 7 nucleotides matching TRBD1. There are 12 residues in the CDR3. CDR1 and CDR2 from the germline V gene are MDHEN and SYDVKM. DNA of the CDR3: TGTGCGGGACAGTCCCAAAATGAAAAACTGTTTTTT. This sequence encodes CAGQSQNEKLFF.

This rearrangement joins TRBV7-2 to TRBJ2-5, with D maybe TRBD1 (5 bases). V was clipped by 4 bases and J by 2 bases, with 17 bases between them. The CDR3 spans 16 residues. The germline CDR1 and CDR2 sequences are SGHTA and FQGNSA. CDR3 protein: CASSSPARDSQETQYF. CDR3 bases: TGTGCCAGCAGCTCCCCGGCGCGAGACAGTCAAGAGACCCAGTACTTC. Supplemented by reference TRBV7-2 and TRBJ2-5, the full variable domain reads GAGVSQSPSNKVTEKGKDVELRCDPISGHTALYWYRQSLGQGLEFLIYFQGNSAPDKSGLPSDRFSAERTGGSVSTLTIQRTQQEDSAVYLCASSSPARDSQETQYFGPGTRLLVL.

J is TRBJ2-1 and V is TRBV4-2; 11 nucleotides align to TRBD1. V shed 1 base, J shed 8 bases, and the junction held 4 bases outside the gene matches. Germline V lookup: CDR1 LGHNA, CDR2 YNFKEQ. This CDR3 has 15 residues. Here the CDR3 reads CASSQVGQGAHEQFF. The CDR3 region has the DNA TGTGCCAGCAGCCAAGTAGGACAGGGGGCTCATGAGCAGTTCTTC.

The CDR3 coding sequence is TGTGCCAGCAGCTCGGGACAGGGGTTAGGCACCATATATTTT. Its protein is CASSSGQGLGTIYF. The chain recombines TRBV28 with TRBJ1-3; TRBD1 aligns across 10 bases. CDR3 length: 14 amino acids. V was clipped by 6 bases and J by 9 bases; unmatched bases: 8. CDR1 is MDHEN, CDR2 SYDVKM, per germline.

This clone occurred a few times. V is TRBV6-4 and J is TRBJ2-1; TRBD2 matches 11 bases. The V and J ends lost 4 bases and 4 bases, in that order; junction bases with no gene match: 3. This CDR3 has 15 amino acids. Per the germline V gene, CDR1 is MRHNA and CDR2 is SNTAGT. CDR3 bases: TGTGCCAGCAGTGCTGGGACTAGCGGATACAATGAGCAGTTCTTC. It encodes CASSAGTSGYNEQFF.

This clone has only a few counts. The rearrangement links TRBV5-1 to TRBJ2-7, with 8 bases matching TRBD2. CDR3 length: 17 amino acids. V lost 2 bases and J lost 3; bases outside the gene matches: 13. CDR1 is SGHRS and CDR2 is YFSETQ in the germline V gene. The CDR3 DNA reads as TGCGCCAGCAGCTTCAACCATGGGGTAGCGGGGAGCTACGAGCAGTACTTC. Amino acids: CASSFNHGVAGSYEQYF.

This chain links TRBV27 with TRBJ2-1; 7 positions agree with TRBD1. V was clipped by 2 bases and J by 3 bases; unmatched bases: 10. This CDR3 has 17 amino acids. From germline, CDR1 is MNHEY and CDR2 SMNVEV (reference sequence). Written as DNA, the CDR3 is TGTGCCAGCAGTTTAGGGAAAGGGACAGTCCACTACAATGAGCAGTTCTTC. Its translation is CASSLGKGTVHYNEQFF.

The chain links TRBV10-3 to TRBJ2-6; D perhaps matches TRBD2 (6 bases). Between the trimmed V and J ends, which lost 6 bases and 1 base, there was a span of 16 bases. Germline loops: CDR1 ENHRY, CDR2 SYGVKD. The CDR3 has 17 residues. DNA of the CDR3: TGTGCCATCAGGGAACGGGCAGGAGGGTCTGGGGCCAACGTCCTGACTTTC. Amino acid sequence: CAIRERAGGSGANVLTF.

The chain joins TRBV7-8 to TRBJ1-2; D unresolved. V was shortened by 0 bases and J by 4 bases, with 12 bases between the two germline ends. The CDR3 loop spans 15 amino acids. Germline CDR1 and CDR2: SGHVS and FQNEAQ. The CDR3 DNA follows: TGTGCCAGCAGCTTAGCAACGTCCACTCCCTATGGCTACACCTTC. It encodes CASSLATSTPYGYTF.

Here the CDR3 DNA reads TGTGCCAGCAGTCCTAACCAGGGGACCAACAATGAGCAGTTCTTC. Translation: CASSPNQGTNNEQFF. The V and J genes are TRBV9 and TRBJ2-1; TRBD1 might be the D (6 bases). CDR1 is SGDLS, CDR2 YYNGEE, per germline. CDR3 length equals 15 residues. With 5 bases removed from V and 5 bases from J, the gap between germline ends came to 17 bases.